Included here is one T cell receptor beta chain sequence, with context. It has no known antigen specificity. No quality values exist for individual bases; no much larger clone is one base distant. Library generation was performed with the immunoSEQ multiplex PCR assay. For the multiplex PCR, a mixture combining 60 forward primers for TCR Vbeta segments and 13 reverse primers for TCR Jbeta segments was used. The CDR3 region of rearranged TCR beta genes was amplified from genomic DNA by a multiplex PCR assay. The amplified TCR beta libraries were sequenced on the Illumina HiSeq System as 87-base-pair reads. The published analysis was carried out like this. A later analysis tallied tens of millions of unique TCR beta chains across the 600 to 700 repertoires, and around 10 million of those chains were shared by two or more donors. Raw reads were error-corrected and collapsed into unique sequences by a nearest-neighbor algorithm in which closely related sequences were merged to remove PCR and sequencing errors. Alignment of CDR3 sequences to IMGT reference sequences was used to assign V, D and J gene segments. Each retained sequence needed at least a six-nucleotide match to both a V gene segment and a J gene segment. Rearrangements were called productive when the CDR3 lacked stop codons and stayed in frame with V and J; all others were non-productive. CDR3 was defined by IMGT convention, running from the second conserved V-encoded cysteine to the conserved J-encoded phenylalanine. The earlier analysis of 550 to 650 of the donors excluded any sequence lacking an unambiguous match to a single V gene segment. In an earlier analysis of 587 of the donors, V segments were called functional above 56.7% productive rearrangements and were called segregating when the between-donor standard deviation exceeded 5%. To diagnose cytomegalovirus status from the catalog of TCR beta chain sequences, a statistical classification framework was built. In a later analysis, TCR nucleotide sequences were compared against IMGT/GENE-DB human TR gene sequences so that V and J genes could be assigned. A later analysis assigned CDR3 sequences and most-parsimonious VDJ recombination scenarios with the TCRdist pipeline. In a later analysis, every TCR beta chain was defined by the combination of its CDR3 amino acid sequence and its V-gene family, and reads without a unique V-gene family were dropped. To address suspected cross-contamination and a sequencing artifact, a later analysis removed 592 highly shared, low-generation-probability nucleotide sequences. A later analysis calculated a clonal expansion index for each public chain from normalized within-repertoire ranks of inferred template counts. In a later analysis, generation probabilities were computed using a VDJ recombination model fitted to out-of-frame rearrangements, and the results were checked against IGoR. Hypergeometric tests were used in a later analysis to score TCR-TCR, TCR-HLA and TCR-CMV co-occurrence, with a repertoire-size bias correction applied to the TCR pairs. In a later analysis, false discovery rates were estimated by permuting HLA or CMV assignments 20 times. In a later analysis, co-occurring TCRs were grouped with DBSCAN, and TCRdist sequence similarity was added when clustering was performed within HLA-allele-positive subsets. Repertoires with fewer than 30,000 or more than 120,000 public chains, plus five repertoires with anomalous nucleotide sharing, were excluded from co-occurrence clustering. TCRdb re-hosts the immuneACCESS table, in-frame sequences only. Its copies lack some clones; in the studies checked, an unresolved V gene accounts for under half of them, and the cause for the rest is not known. V and J calls and clone size come straight from that table; D and trimming were deduced from the DNA. In all, the sample holds some 160,000 clones, and 84% of those were seen once. The top ten clones comprise over 2% of the sample.

These data come from a study of cytomegalovirus exposure and HLA in healthy donors (dated by TCRdb to 2016 to 2017). A note on the overall study: According to an earlier analysis of 450 to 650 of the donors, about 179 million T cells yielded 90 million to 130 million unique TCR beta sequences and approximately 300 Gb of sequence data. An early release covering roughly 600 HLA-typed donors comprised 250 to 350 gigabases of sequencing data and some 79 million unique TCR sequences. Of the roughly 400 genotyped donors, about 80% fell in the genetic ancestry cluster associated with self-reported Caucasian donors. The study aimed to test whether cataloging public T cell receptors could reveal signatures of past pathogen exposure. The study used immunosequencing to profile the T cell repertoires of approximately 690 subjects and linked those repertoires to cytomegalovirus serostatus. Besides the first cohort of more than 650 subjects, a separate validation cohort made up of over 100 different subjects was used. To predict cytomegalovirus infection status, the study brought together high-throughput TCR immunosequencing, statistical association of individual TCRs with disease status, and machine learning. In a later analysis, previously published TCR beta repertoires from about 640 donors were re-analyzed and high-resolution HLA genotyping was added so that TCR occurrence patterns could be studied. The later analysis used no new phenotypic data to find candidate immune exposures, relying instead on TCR beta sequences and their occurrence across donors. An earlier analysis of 587 of the donors used high-throughput TCR beta sequencing to judge whether each TCR beta V gene segment behaved as functional or pseudogenic. Donor age, sex, ethnicity and CMV serostatus were collected together with the repertoire data. In a later genetic analysis, genome-wide SNP genotypes for 398 of the 666 donors were used, and that subset was treated as a discovery cohort. All discovery cohort repertoires had been generated using a single sequencing platform. Class I and class II HLA loci were covered by the typing at four-digit resolution. The number of typed donors differed by locus: 629-630 for A, B, C, DRB1 and DQB1; 500 to 550 for DQA1; 606 for DPA1; and some 470 for DPB1. Roughly 5 DR-DQ haplotypes were treated as single units for association and clustering because of strong linkage in the cohort. Among about 410 genotyped donors of the cohort, an average of around 250,000 unique TCR beta nucleotide sequences was sequenced per donor, of which about 18% were non-productive. Points the paper makes about the study in general: According to a later genetic analysis, donors in an Asian-associated ancestry cluster had fewer N-insertions in productive TCRs than the roughly 700-donor mean. Correlated functional status among segregating V segments might reflect linkage disequilibrium, but an unknown experimental factor could not be ruled out. Across donors, most TCR sequences were observed very rarely, whereas some public TCRs were present in many individuals. A further reported finding was that TCR beta sequences accurately predicted the HLA-A and HLA-B alleles for most subjects in the first cohort. A cluster of highly shared sequence variants was judged likely to be a technical artifact of the sequencing pipeline. The authors suggested that the approach could potentially be generalized to other disease states and immunological phenotypes. When HLA alleles, especially DR and DQ, strongly co-occurred, attributing TCR associations to individual alleles was difficult. A later analysis associated 15,000 or so TCR beta sequences with specific HLA alleles at a false discovery rate of 0.05. Sequencing depth was assumed to be roughly uniform across donors in the presence/absence analyses, though that assumption may not hold. A later analysis found that TCR association rates varied across HLA loci, with DRB1 alleles showing the most associated TCRs and HLA-C alleles the fewest. Cytomegalovirus status was reported to be diagnosed by the classifier with high specificity and sensitivity in both the original and validation cohorts. In a later analysis, several top co-occurrence clusters were reported to appear linked to parvovirus B19, influenza, CMV and Epstein-Barr virus. Because counts were too low, roughly 17 rarely observed V segments, including chromosome 9 orphons, were left out of the earlier analysis of roughly 600 of the donors. A later analysis found that most CMV-associated TCR beta chains appeared HLA-restricted, with HLA associations seemingly driven largely by CMV exposure. HLA typing was unavailable for some donors at each locus, so association tests used only the typed subset. In a later genetic analysis, a missense DCLRE1C variant was associated with V-gene and J-gene trimming of TCR beta chains, and the association was replicated in an independent cohort. Compared with equally common non-associated chains, HLA-associated TCR beta chains in a later analysis were more clonally expanded and had lower generation probabilities. The only immune exposure information available for the cohort was CMV serostatus. Three of the identified cytomegalovirus-associated TCR beta chains were confirmed in vitro to be specific for cytomegalovirus antigens. Some IMGT-functional V segments, including TRBV6-2 and TRBV6-3, could not be told apart with the 87-base-pair reads, so those segments were excluded. An earlier analysis of approximately 540 of the donors showed that most TCR beta V segments appeared in productive rearrangements either about 87% or about 30% of the time, which broadly matched IMGT annotations. The cohort was sequenced for TCR beta chains only, and without alpha or paired-chain data the features that could be detected were limited. The study gave a list of more than 150 TCR beta chains associated with cytomegalovirus.

In total, roughly 670 healthy bone marrow donors made up the cohort. At the time of sampling, all cohort members were nominally healthy, though unrecorded immune exposures were likely present. The donor tested CMV seronegative and was one of the 352 seronegative cohort members. A peripheral blood sample was collected from each donor, and TCR beta sequencing was performed on peripheral blood mononuclear cells. The Qiagen DNeasy Blood Extraction Kit was used to extract genomic DNA from the blood cell samples. The cysteine opens and the phenylalanine closes a CDR3 of 16 amino acids. Of all the DNA, just the CDR3 is kept, 48 bases in frame from base 1. Based on the germline V gene, the CDR1 and CDR2 sequences are SGHRS and YFSETQ. Here V drops 4 bases and J drops 4 bases, and the junction holds 9 bases not matched to any gene.

The sample taken for sequencing was PBMCs. The rearranged chain carries TRBV5-1 and TRBJ2-3, with 10 bases aligning to TRBD1. This receptor was identified in a boy aged 2 to 9 in good health and CMV-seronegative. The CDR3: CASSLEPGQGPDTQYF. The nucleotides read TGCGCCAGCAGCCTAGAGCCGGGACAGGGGCCAGATACGCAGTATTTT. The entire variable domain, with the stretches around the CDR3 drawn from the reference TRBV5-1 and TRBJ2-3 proteins, is KAGVTQTPRYLIKTRGQQVTLSCSPISGHRSVSWYQQTPGQGLQFLFEYFSETQRNKGNFPGRFSGRQFSNSRSEMNVSTLELGDSALYLCASSLEPGQGPDTQYFGPGTRLTVL.